These 2 T cell receptor beta chains came from one sample sequenced in a study of cytomegalovirus exposure and HLA in healthy donors. PCR used 60 Vbeta primers and 13 Jbeta primers. Clones were read by immunoSEQ multiplex PCR, and TCRdb kept only the in-frame ones, dropping some. The table includes about 98,000 clones, about two thirds detected once. The material sequenced was PBMCs. Receptor source: a man between 45 and 60 years old in good health and CMV-seronegative.

The J gene is TRBJ2-5, the V gene TRBV7-2; TRBD1 is a possible D gene (6 bases). CDR3 length: 14 residues. CDR1 and CDR2 (germline): SGHTA, FQGNSA. The ends were cut back, 5 bases at V and 5 bases at J, with 15 bases in the middle. The CDR3: CASSGGQRGETQYF. The CDR3 coding sequence is TGTGCCAGCAGCGGGGGACAAAGGGGGGAGACCCAGTACTTC.

The V call is TRBV2, the J call TRBJ1-5, with 8 positions matching TRBD1. J gave up 4 bases and V 8 bases, and 7 bases lay outside the gene matches. The CDR3 contains 14 residues. In germline, CDR1 is SNHLY, CDR2 FYNNEI. The CDR3 loop is CASRIGTGNQPQHF. CDR3 in DNA: TGTGCCAGCCGTATCGGGACAGGAAATCAGCCCCAGCATTTT.